This TCR beta chain emerged from a study of cytotoxic CD8 clonotypes in ibrutinib-treated CLL. Study outcomes and limitations: Different sampling times were used for sustained-remission and progressing patients.

Clones were read by immunoSEQ multiplex PCR, and TCRdb kept only the in-frame ones, dropping some. The data contain just over 200,000 clones, roughly 77% of them singletons. Trimming cost V 2 bases and J 4 bases; bases outside gene matches: 2. The CDR3 consists of 14 residues. The V gene's germline CDR1 is MNHNY and CDR2 SVGAGI (reference sequence). As concerns this clone: Its antigen is still unknown.

The V gene is TRBV6-6, the J gene TRBJ1-3; 7 nucleotides match TRBD1. This material consisted of PBMCs, taken after 12 months of ibrutinib treatment. The clonotype was recovered from a human donor with chronic lymphocytic leukemia. The CDR3: CASSYKTGGNTIYF. CDR3 DNA sequence: TGTGCCAGCAGTTACAAGACAGGGGGAAACACCATATATTTT.